These 21 T cell receptor beta chains originate from one sample sequenced in a study of T cell responses to AZD1222 COVID-19 vaccine. Sequencing was performed with immunoSEQ multiplex PCR; in TCRdb, only in-frame clones are kept and a portion is missing. The data show 210,000 or so clones, about 92% seen once. The source material was peripheral blood, sampled on day 0 of MenACWY control vaccination. These receptors were obtained from an adult in good health.

The rearrangement uses TRBV19 and TRBJ1-6, with D perhaps matching TRBD1 (5 bases). There are 15 residues in the CDR3. Germline loops: CDR1 LNHDA, CDR2 SQIVND (reference sequence). V was cut by 5 bases and J by 6 bases, with 14 bases left in between. The CDR3 spells CASSLGTAGNSPLHF. CDR3 nucleotide sequence: TGTGCCAGTAGTCTGGGGACCGCCGGTAATTCACCCCTCCACTTT.

The chain employs TRBV28 and TRBJ1-2; tentative D call: TRBD1 (6 bases). This CDR3 is 18 amino acids long. With 2 bases removed from V and 6 bases from J, the gap between germline ends came to 25 bases. Germline CDR1 is MDHEN and CDR2 is SYDVKM. The CDR3 loop is CASSLRAGHPSGTDGYTF. As DNA, the CDR3 is TGTGCCAGCAGTTTACGGGCGGGACACCCCTCGGGAACGGATGGCTACACCTTC.

This sequence joins TRBV6-2 or TRBV6-3 and TRBJ1-2; D is undetermined. In germline, CDR1 is MNHEY, CDR2 SVGEGT. The CDR3 runs to 16 residues. Trimming took off 0 bases at V and 2 bases at J, with 13 bases between the two ends. The CDR3 loop is CASSYSIGRQNYGYTF. The CDR3 nucleotides are TGTGCCAGCAGTTACTCGATCGGCCGGCAAAACTATGGCTACACCTTC.

The chain carries TRBV5-5 and TRBJ1-3; unclear D gene. CDR3 length: 16 residues. V lost 6 bases, J lost 0 bases, and 16 bases lay in between. Germline V gives CDR1 SGHKS, CDR2 YYEKEE (reference sequence). CDR3 residues: CASTTRSGVSGNTIYF. The DNA for the CDR3 is TGTGCCAGCACCACCAGGTCAGGCGTCTCTGGAAACACCATATATTTT.

The count of this clone is one. The chain uses TRBV12-5 and TRBJ1-4; 11 positions match TRBD1. V dropped 6 bases and J dropped 10; count of bases not matched to a gene: 7. The CDR3 is 14 residues long. Germline CDR1 and CDR2: LGHNT and FRNRAP. The DNA of the CDR3 is TGTGCTAGTGGCTCCGGGACAGGGGGTCTAAAACTGTTTTTT. It encodes CASGSGTGGLKLFF.

V gene TRBV28 combines with J gene TRBJ1-2; D unclear. The V end lost 3 bases, the J end lost 7 bases, and 15 bases lay between the germline ends. The CDR3 length is 14 residues. Germline CDR1 and CDR2: MDHEN and SYDVKM. The CDR3 protein is CASSLVRPSGGYTF. Written as DNA, the CDR3 is TGTGCCAGCAGTTTGGTCCGGCCCTCGGGTGGCTACACCTTC.

The chain uses TRBV6-4 and TRBJ1-6; D remains unclear. Germline V gene data show CDR1 as MRHNA and CDR2 as SNTAGT. The CDR3 sequence is 13 residues long. The V gene lost 3 bases and the J gene lost 8 bases, with 8 bases spanning the gap. The CDR3 region is CASSEIGDSPLHF. In DNA form, the CDR3 reads TGTGCCAGCAGTGAGATCGGGGATTCACCCCTCCACTTT.

The chain is built from TRBV2 and TRBJ1-2; a possible D gene is TRBD1 (5 bases). Between the trimmed V and J ends, which lost 4 bases and 7 bases, there was a span of 16 bases. Germline V gives CDR1 SNHLY, CDR2 FYNNEI. This CDR3 comprises 14 residues. CDR3 DNA sequence: TGTGCCAGCAGTGTCCAAGGGAATGGGGGTGGCTACACCTTC. It is translated as CASSVQGNGGGYTF.

This chain joins TRBV18 and TRBJ1-2; 8 bases match TRBD1. Looked up from germline, CDR1 is KGHSH and CDR2 is LQKENI. J lost 3 bases, V lost 5 bases, and 5 bases had no gene match. This CDR3 comprises 14 residues. CDR3 in amino acids: CASSVGQVDYGYTF. Here the CDR3 DNA reads TGTGCCAGCTCAGTGGGACAGGTGGACTATGGCTACACCTTC.

This chain connects TRBV6-5 to TRBJ2-1, with 10 bases that match TRBD2. After removal of 8 bases from V and 6 bases from J, the junction contained 10 bases not matched to a gene. CDR1 MNHEY and CDR2 SVGAGI come from the germline V gene. CDR3 length: 15 amino acids. CDR3 in amino acids: CASSPRTSGGNEQFF. CDR3 DNA: TGTGCCAGCTCCCCTAGGACTAGCGGTGGCAATGAGCAGTTCTTC.

This sequence joins TRBV7-8 and TRBJ1-1; possible D gene TRBD1, 6 bases. Germline loops: CDR1 SGHVS, CDR2 FQNEAQ. V was trimmed by 5 bases and J by 8 bases, leaving 12 bases between them. The CDR3 length is 12 residues. The CDR3 DNA sequence: TGTGCCAGCAGCCTTACCCAGGGGGAAGCTTTCTTT. Translated: CASSLTQGEAFF.

The rearrangement joins TRBV7-2 to TRBJ2-5; unclear D gene. V lost 0 bases and J 5 bases, leaving 4 bases between the germline ends. Germline V gene data show CDR1 as SGHTA and CDR2 as FQGNSA. CDR3 length: 12 amino acids. The CDR3 reads CASSLAGETQYF. CDR3 in DNA: TGTGCCAGCAGCTTAGCGGGGGAGACCCAGTACTTC.

The chain has TRBV18 and TRBJ2-5; D uncertain. This CDR3 has 12 amino acids. Between the trimmed V and J ends, which lost 3 bases and 5 bases, there was a span of 7 bases. Germline CDR1 KGHSH, CDR2 LQKENI. The CDR3 nucleotides are TGTGCCAGCTCACCCGCCGGGGAGACCCAGTACTTC. Residues: CASSPAGETQYF.

V usage is TRBV5-4 and J usage is TRBJ2-7, with 8 nucleotides matching TRBD1. The CDR3 consists of 15 residues. Germline values: CDR1 SGHNT, CDR2 YYREEE (reference sequence). V trimming: 4 bases; J trimming: 5 bases; junction bases outside the gene matches: 11. CDR3 nucleotide sequence: TGTGCCAGCAGCGCCGGACAGGGCATCCTTGACGAGCAGTACTTC. Amino acid sequence: CASSAGQGILDEQYF.

This sequence joins TRBV2 and TRBJ2-5; D is perhaps TRBD1 (7 bases). This CDR3 has 15 residues. V was pared by 6 bases and J by 5 bases, with 19 bases between. CDR1 SNHLY and CDR2 FYNNEI come from the germline V gene. The CDR3 spells CASRRTGLGGETQYF. As DNA, the CDR3 is TGTGCCAGCAGACGGACAGGTCTTGGAGGGGAGACCCAGTACTTC.

The rearrangement links TRBV5-6 to TRBJ1-5; D unclear. With 1 base removed from V and 6 bases from J, the gap between germline ends came to 11 bases. Germline-derived CDR1 and CDR2 are SGHDT and YYEEEE. The CDR3 covers 14 residues. In DNA form, the CDR3 reads TGTGCCAGCAGCTTGACCTGGGAAGGTCAGCCCCAGCATTTT. It translates to CASSLTWEGQPQHF.

This clone was counted only a few times. This sequence joins TRBV18 and TRBJ1-5; possible D gene TRBD1, 6 bases. The CDR3 is 17 amino acids. V lost 3 bases, J lost 4 bases, and 19 bases lay in between. CDR1 and CDR2 from the germline V gene are KGHSH and LQKENI. Here the CDR3 reads CASSPTRTRGPNQPQHF. CDR3 DNA sequence: TGTGCCAGCTCACCCACAAGAACACGGGGGCCAAATCAGCCCCAGCATTTT.

This chain links TRBV12-3 or TRBV12-4 with TRBJ2-7; D possibly corresponds to TRBD2 (5 bases). The CDR3 totals 12 residues. Deletions cut 1 base from V and 6 bases from J, with 7 bases between. The CDR3 spells CASSLGGSEQYF. DNA of the CDR3: TGTGCCAGCAGTTTAGGAGGGAGCGAGCAGTACTTC.

This clone has only one observation. The chain combines TRBV5-5 with TRBJ1-1; D not resolved. The CDR3 length is 13 residues. The V gene lost 4 bases and the J gene lost 0 bases, with 7 bases spanning the gap. Germline V gene lookup returns CDR1 SGHKS and CDR2 YYEKEE (reference sequence). CDR3 sequence (DNA): TGTGCCAGCAGCACGACTGTGAACACTGAAGCTTTCTTT. It is translated as CASSTTVNTEAFF.

The gene calls are TRBV19 and TRBJ1-2, with TRBD1 identical over 7 bases. With 5 bases clipped from V and 8 bases from J, the junction kept 17 bases outside the gene matches. The length of the CDR3 is 16 residues. Germline V lookup: CDR1 LNHDA, CDR2 SQIVND (reference sequence). The CDR3 protein is CASSELQGTIFRGYTF. CDR3 bases: TGTGCCAGTAGTGAGTTACAGGGGACCATCTTTAGAGGCTACACCTTC. Together with reference TRBV19 and TRBJ1-2, the CDR3 gives the full variable domain: DGGITQSPKYLFRKEGQNVTLSCEQNLNHDAMYWYRQDPGQGLRLIYYSQIVNDFQKGDIAEGYSVSREKKESFPLTVTSAQKNPTAFYLCASSELQGTIFRGYTFGSGTRLTVV.

V is TRBV19 and J is TRBJ1-1, with a weak D call TRBD1 (6 bases). The CDR3 has 14 amino acids. The V end lost 6 bases, the J end lost 5 bases, and 16 bases lay between the germline ends. Looked up from germline, CDR1 is LNHDA and CDR2 is SQIVND (reference sequence). CDR3: CASRTQGRGTEAFF. For the CDR3, the DNA is TGTGCCAGTAGGACACAGGGTCGTGGGACTGAAGCTTTCTTT.